This T cell receptor (beta chain) comes out of a study of T-cell memory formation after mild COVID-19. Overall study findings and caveats: Shrinking CD4+ clones were chiefly CM and EM; CD8+ ones were chiefly EMRA. Pre-infection memory showed some responding clones, and this suggested that cross-reactive memory joined.

Worth noting for this clonotype: The target antigen is unknown.

The V segment lost 6 bases and the J segment 2 bases; nucleotides outside the gene matches: 8. The germline V gene encodes CDR1 SQVTM and CDR2 ANQGSEA. The CDR3 is 14 amino acids. Constant-segment primers served in 5'RACE that generated TCR alpha and TCR beta cDNA libraries bearing sample barcodes and UMIs. TCRdb independently ran MiXCR on the 5' RACE reads; one entry per CDR3 protein. The data contain approximately 490,000 distinct CDR3 sequences, about 20% of them singletons. This clonotype originated in an adult woman who had mild COVID-19 (a few samples of this study predate the infection). Cell type and time point are not known. The sample was PBMCs or a T cell subset sorted from them (not recorded which). The chain links TRBV29-1 to TRBJ2-3; 7 bases match TRBD1. The CDR3, as DNA: TGCAGCGTCCGCCCGACAGGGACCACAGATACGCAGTATTTT. Translation gives CSVRPTGTTDTQYF.